These T cell receptor beta chains were read from a single sample in a study of CD8 T cells in ankylosing spondylitis. MiXCR, run by TCRdb on the 5' RACE reads, gives a single entry per CDR3 protein. Among 390,000 or so distinct CDR3 sequences listed, about a fifth were seen once. The source material was blood, either unsorted or a sorted T cell fraction (not recorded which). The receptor source for this set is a male donor with ankylosing spondylitis. The CDR3 runs from the conserved cysteine through the conserved F or W. The order of the fields is D gene, J gene, V gene, CDR3 protein. D genes are given only for firm matches.

d_gene: TRBD2
j_gene: TRBJ2-7
v_gene: TRBV20-1
CDR3aa: CSAGLAGVYEQYF

d_gene: -
j_gene: TRBJ2-1
v_gene: TRBV5-1
CDR3aa: CASSLGPTSREQFF

d_gene: TRBD1
j_gene: TRBJ1-5
v_gene: TRBV20-1
CDR3aa: CSASSRTGVQPQHF

d_gene: -
j_gene: TRBJ2-5
v_gene: TRBV2
CDR3aa: CASGNPSQETQYF

d_gene: -
j_gene: TRBJ2-6
v_gene: TRBV4-1
CDR3aa: CASSQDRGGIGANVLTF

d_gene: -
j_gene: TRBJ2-5
v_gene: TRBV28
CDR3aa: CASKTRGETQYF

d_gene: -
j_gene: TRBJ2-3
v_gene: TRBV25-1
CDR3aa: CASSEWGSASTDTQYF

d_gene: -
j_gene: TRBJ2-1
v_gene: TRBV7-2
CDR3aa: CASSLVAFSSYNEQFF

d_gene: -
j_gene: TRBJ2-3
v_gene: TRBV20-1
CDR3aa: CSARYLGLGTDTQYF

d_gene: -
j_gene: TRBJ1-1
v_gene: TRBV20-1
CDR3aa: CSARQARQNTEAFF

d_gene: -
j_gene: TRBJ2-2
v_gene: TRBV7-9
CDR3aa: CASSLWGELFF

d_gene: TRBD1
j_gene: TRBJ1-2
v_gene: TRBV4-2
CDR3aa: CASSQDLGGRGYTF

d_gene: -
j_gene: TRBJ2-3
v_gene: TRBV7-2
CDR3aa: CASSLRMAADTQYF

d_gene: TRBD2
j_gene: TRBJ2-3
v_gene: TRBV6-2/TRBV6-3
CDR3aa: CASSYGREGLEDTQYF

d_gene: TRBD2
j_gene: TRBJ2-5
v_gene: TRBV7-2
CDR3aa: CASSLVTSGSETQYF

d_gene: -
j_gene: TRBJ2-1
v_gene: TRBV4-1
CDR3aa: CASSFGLGREYNEQFF

d_gene: -
j_gene: TRBJ2-2
v_gene: TRBV7-3
CDR3aa: CASSLGVDTGELFF

d_gene: -
j_gene: TRBJ2-7
v_gene: TRBV18
CDR3aa: CASSPSLTVAYEQYF

d_gene: TRBD1
j_gene: TRBJ2-1
v_gene: TRBV12-5
CDR3aa: CASGLGGTGQGSNEQFF

d_gene: -
j_gene: TRBJ2-1
v_gene: TRBV20-1
CDR3aa: CSALVAASYNEQFF

d_gene: -
j_gene: TRBJ1-3
v_gene: TRBV4-2
CDR3aa: CASSQVWDSGNTIYF

d_gene: -
j_gene: TRBJ1-2
v_gene: TRBV11-3
CDR3aa: CASSHGEYGYTF

d_gene: TRBD1
j_gene: TRBJ1-6
v_gene: TRBV20-1
CDR3aa: CSATRTGDGSPLHF

d_gene: TRBD2
j_gene: TRBJ2-7
v_gene: TRBV7-8
CDR3aa: CASSEGLAGSEQYF

d_gene: TRBD2
j_gene: TRBJ2-7
v_gene: TRBV10-3
CDR3aa: CASGLAGGIEQYF

d_gene: TRBD1
j_gene: TRBJ2-1
v_gene: TRBV25-1
CDR3aa: CASRGDRGSSYNEQFF

d_gene: -
j_gene: TRBJ2-7
v_gene: TRBV20-1
CDR3aa: CSASSSKFWEQYF

d_gene: -
j_gene: TRBJ2-1
v_gene: TRBV11-3
CDR3aa: CASSPGTHPNNEQFF

d_gene: TRBD2
j_gene: TRBJ2-5
v_gene: TRBV11-3
CDR3aa: CASSLLGGGGREGTQYF

d_gene: -
j_gene: TRBJ2-3
v_gene: TRBV18
CDR3aa: CASSPVTPGPDTQYF

d_gene: -
j_gene: TRBJ1-1
v_gene: TRBV7-9
CDR3aa: CASSLVAGMGTEAFF

d_gene: -
j_gene: TRBJ2-1
v_gene: TRBV15
CDR3aa: CATSPRGDRYNNYGNEQFF

d_gene: TRBD2
j_gene: TRBJ2-7
v_gene: TRBV18
CDR3aa: CASSPERLAGAEQYF

d_gene: -
j_gene: TRBJ1-1
v_gene: TRBV3-1
CDR3aa: CASSQGTGALKNTEAFF

d_gene: -
j_gene: TRBJ2-7
v_gene: TRBV10-2
CDR3aa: CASSQRGDSYEQYF

d_gene: -
j_gene: TRBJ1-1
v_gene: TRBV29-1
CDR3aa: CSVVGVANTEAFF

d_gene: -
j_gene: TRBJ2-7
v_gene: TRBV9
CDR3aa: CASSLTPDSYEQYF

d_gene: -
j_gene: TRBJ2-7
v_gene: TRBV7-8
CDR3aa: CASSLGRDGRYYEQYF

d_gene: TRBD1
j_gene: TRBJ2-7
v_gene: TRBV20-1
CDR3aa: CSSPGTGTYEQYF

d_gene: TRBD2
j_gene: TRBJ2-7
v_gene: TRBV15
CDR3aa: CATSRDGLESYEQYF

d_gene: -
j_gene: TRBJ2-1
v_gene: TRBV7-8
CDR3aa: CASSLDAGSYNEQFF

d_gene: -
j_gene: TRBJ2-3
v_gene: TRBV18
CDR3aa: CASSGNPSTDTQYF

d_gene: TRBD2
j_gene: TRBJ2-1
v_gene: TRBV25-1
CDR3aa: CASTNRLAGDNEQFF

d_gene: -
j_gene: TRBJ1-5
v_gene: TRBV7-2
CDR3aa: CASSTAGGPQPQHF

d_gene: TRBD2
j_gene: TRBJ2-5
v_gene: TRBV3-1
CDR3aa: CASSQERTGTSGRETQYF

d_gene: TRBD2
j_gene: TRBJ2-3
v_gene: TRBV20-1
CDR3aa: CSAGGTSGRSTDTQYF